This is a list of T cell receptor beta chains from one sample in a study of CD8 T cells in Susac syndrome. TCRdb fed the immunoSEQ multiplex PCR reads into MiXCR, producing one record per CDR3 protein. The sample yields about 110,000 distinct CDR3 sequences, 96% seen once. Material for sequencing was CD4+ T cells from PBMCs. These receptors were obtained from a human donor in good health. CDR3s include the opening cysteine and the closing phenylalanine or tryptophan. A D gene is named only where the DNA matches it firmly. Clone size is shown for a subset of rows, as once, few, many or a class of expanded clone.

D: NA; J: TRBJ1-2; size: NA; V: TRBV4-1; DNA: TGCGCCAGCAGCCAAGATGGGGGACAAACCCCGGGCTATGGCTACACCTTC; CDR3: CASSQDGGQTPGYGYTF
D: NA; J: TRBJ2-1; size: NA; V: TRBV10-3; DNA: TGTGCCATCAGTGAGTCATTGGGAGGGGGATACAATGAGCAGTTCTTC; CDR3: CAISESLGGGYNEQFF
D: TRBD1; J: TRBJ1-2; size: NA; V: TRBV19; DNA: TGTGCCAGTAGTCCGCCGGGACAGGGCCGCTATGGCTACACCTTC; CDR3: CASSPPGQGRYGYTF
D: NA; J: TRBJ1-1; size: NA; V: TRBV28; DNA: TGTGCCAGCAGTTTGCGTGGAATTGCTTTCTTT; CDR3: CASSLRGIAFF
D: NA; J: TRBJ2-5; size: NA; V: TRBV7-9; DNA: TGTGCCAGCAGCTTACTAGCCCAAGAGACCCAGTACTTC; CDR3: CASSLLAQETQYF
D: NA; J: TRBJ2-1; size: NA; V: TRBV18; DNA: TGTGCCAGCTCACTCGGCCCTGTCGGCTCCTACAATGAGCAGTTCTTC; CDR3: CASSLGPVGSYNEQFF
D: TRBD1; J: TRBJ2-3; size: once; V: TRBV20-1; DNA: TGCAGTGCTAGAGAGTTTGGTCGGGACAGGGGCATAGATACGCAGTATTTT; CDR3: CSAREFGRDRGIDTQYF
D: NA; J: TRBJ2-1; size: NA; V: TRBV2; DNA: TGTGCCAGCAGTGGGGCACACGAGCAGTTCTTC; CDR3: CASSGAHEQFF
D: NA; J: TRBJ2-2; size: NA; V: TRBV20-1; DNA: TGCAGTGCTAGAGAGGCTCTTACGAGCACCGGGGAGCTGTTTTTT; CDR3: CSAREALTSTGELFF
D: TRBD2; J: TRBJ2-3; size: once; V: TRBV5-1; DNA: TGCGCCAGCAGCCCCCCAAGCGGGGTGATAGATACGCAGTATTTT; CDR3: CASSPPSGVIDTQYF
D: NA; J: TRBJ2-3; size: NA; V: TRBV7-3; DNA: TGTGCCAGCAGCCTCGAACTCACAGATACGCAGTATTTT; CDR3: CASSLELTDTQYF
D: TRBD1; J: TRBJ1-2; size: once; V: TRBV7-9; DNA: TGTGCCAGCAGCCCAGGACAGGGGATATACGGCTACACCTTC; CDR3: CASSPGQGIYGYTF
D: NA; J: TRBJ2-7; size: NA; V: TRBV6-5; DNA: TGTGCCAGCAGGAACCCCTACGAGCAGTACTTC; CDR3: CASRNPYEQYF
D: NA; J: TRBJ1-2; size: NA; V: TRBV20-1; DNA: TGCAGTGCTAGAGACCAACCCTATGGCTACACCTTC; CDR3: CSARDQPYGYTF
D: NA; J: TRBJ1-3; size: NA; V: TRBV6-6; DNA: TGTGCCAGCAGGTTAGACACCAGCTCTGGAAACACCATATATTTT; CDR3: CASRLDTSSGNTIYF
D: NA; J: TRBJ2-3; size: NA; V: TRBV6-5; DNA: TGTGCCAGCAGTTACGGGACTTCTCGCACAGATACGCAGTATTTT; CDR3: CASSYGTSRTDTQYF
D: NA; J: TRBJ2-3; size: NA; V: TRBV12-3/TRBV12-4; DNA: TGTGCCAGCACGCCGGGGGGCGTCACAGATACGCAGTATTTT; CDR3: CASTPGGVTDTQYF
D: NA; J: TRBJ2-3; size: once; V: TRBV20-1; DNA: TGCAGTGCTAGAGATCTGGTCGGGGCCGGCACAGATACGCAGTATTTT; CDR3: CSARDLVGAGTDTQYF
D: NA; J: TRBJ2-1; size: NA; V: TRBV3-1; DNA: TGTGCCAGCAGCCAGGAGGGACGGAGCTCCTACAATGAGCAGTTCTTC; CDR3: CASSQEGRSSYNEQFF
D: TRBD1; J: TRBJ1-1; size: NA; V: TRBV29-1; DNA: TGCAGCGCTAGGACAGGGGGCACTGAAGCTTTCTTT; CDR3: CSARTGGTEAFF
D: TRBD2; J: TRBJ2-5; size: NA; V: TRBV23-1; DNA: TGCGCCAGCAGTCAAGGCGGCGGGAGAGAGGAGGAGACCCAGTACTTC; CDR3: CASSQGGGREEETQYF
D: NA; J: TRBJ1-6; size: NA; V: TRBV3-1; DNA: TGTGCCAGCAGCCAAGAAAGGGGGTCAAATTCACCCCTCCACTTT; CDR3: CASSQERGSNSPLHF
D: NA; J: TRBJ2-5; size: once; V: TRBV6-2/TRBV6-3; DNA: TGTGCCAGCAGTTACAACCCCGCCCAGAGGAGCCCCAATCTAGAAGAGACCCAGTACTTC; CDR3: CASSYNPAQRSPNLEETQYF
D: NA; J: TRBJ2-7; size: NA; V: TRBV5-6; DNA: TGTGCCAGCAACGAGACTGGAAACTTC; CDR3: CASNETGNF
D: NA; J: TRBJ2-1; size: NA; V: TRBV9; DNA: TGTGCCAGCAGCGTAGTGGGGGCCTTGGGGGAGCAGTTCTTC; CDR3: CASSVVGALGEQFF
D: NA; J: TRBJ2-3; size: NA; V: TRBV12-3/TRBV12-4; DNA: TGTGCCAGCAGTCTCTCGGAGGCAGATACGCAGTATTTT; CDR3: CASSLSEADTQYF
D: NA; J: TRBJ2-3; size: NA; V: TRBV7-2; DNA: TGTGCCAGCAGCGAGGCCGGGACTAGCACAGATACGCAGTATTTT; CDR3: CASSEAGTSTDTQYF
D: TRBD1; J: TRBJ2-1; size: NA; V: TRBV20-1; DNA: TGCAGTGCCATACCGGGGACAGGGGGCCATGAGCAGTTCTTC; CDR3: CSAIPGTGGHEQFF
D: TRBD1; J: TRBJ2-5; size: NA; V: TRBV7-8; DNA: TGTGCCAGCAGCCTCCGGGACAGGGGAGGGGAGACCCAGTACTTC; CDR3: CASSLRDRGGETQYF
D: NA; J: TRBJ2-7; size: NA; V: TRBV4-1; DNA: TGCGCCAGCAGCCAAGGTCAGGCATCGGCCGAGCAGTACTTC; CDR3: CASSQGQASAEQYF
D: NA; J: TRBJ1-2; size: NA; V: TRBV12-3/TRBV12-4; DNA: TGTGCCAGCAGTTTACCCGGGAGGACTTATTATGGCTACACCTTC; CDR3: CASSLPGRTYYGYTF
D: TRBD1; J: TRBJ1-6; size: NA; V: TRBV20-1; DNA: TGCAGTGCTAGGGCGGAGGACAGGGGTAATTCACCCCTCCACTTT; CDR3: CSARAEDRGNSPLHF
D: TRBD2; J: TRBJ2-7; size: NA; V: TRBV27; DNA: TGTGCCAGCAGTTTATTGGGACTAGCGGGAGGCGAGCAGTACTTC; CDR3: CASSLLGLAGGEQYF
D: NA; J: TRBJ1-2; size: NA; V: TRBV4-3; DNA: TGCGCCAGCAGCCAAGAGGCGGGGTTTCGTGGCTACACCTTC; CDR3: CASSQEAGFRGYTF
D: TRBD2; J: TRBJ2-7; size: NA; V: TRBV6-2/TRBV6-3; DNA: TGTGCCAGCAGCCAGCTAGCGGGAGCCACCTACGAGCAGTACTTC; CDR3: CASSQLAGATYEQYF
D: NA; J: TRBJ1-1; size: NA; V: TRBV2; DNA: TGTGCCAGCAGTGGTCAGGGGCCGAGCACTGAAGCTTTCTTT; CDR3: CASSGQGPSTEAFF
D: TRBD1; J: TRBJ1-1; size: NA; V: TRBV2; DNA: TGTGCCAGCAGTGGACAGGGGGCGGTTGAAGCTTTCTTT; CDR3: CASSGQGAVEAFF